The subject of this entry is one TCR beta chain. It lacks a known antigen. Base qualities are not at hand, and no much larger clone is one base apart. The germline V gene (reference sequence) gives CDR1 as DFQATT and CDR2 as SNEGSKA. The CDR3 holds 8 amino acids from the cysteine to the phenylalanine. This entry keeps only the CDR3 DNA: 24 bases, framed from base 1. V drops 8 bases and J drops 4 bases, leaving 1 base in between. During the collection period, no immune events, such as infections, were documented for the healthy donors. Healthy-donor blood repertoires served as a training cohort to calibrate time-dependent variance in a beta-binomial model of T-cell clone differential abundance. There were about ten healthy donors in the training cohort, of whom 3 were female and 7 were male. The donors were between about 25 and 65 years old, with an average age of about 45 years. Whole blood from each healthy donor was obtained from a commercial supplier and was collected at three time points around 2 weeks apart. For immunosequencing, genomic DNA was extracted from whole blood that had not been sorted.

The source of the sample is a study of identifying expanded T cells in peripheral blood (dated by TCRdb to the late 2010s). As for the study more broadly: Separate aliquots of the same genomic DNA pool were sequenced to produce technical replicates, and four replicates were compared in pairs.

What the study reported, not specific to this receptor: Across all healthy donors, variance in clone template counts between approximately 2-week samples was found to increase significantly with total template count. The binomial model flagged around 1.3 differentially abundant clones between technical replicates, compared with approximately 15 over around two weeks and approximately 19 over around four weeks. Across all healthy-donor time intervals, the beta-binomial model significantly cut both the number of clones called differentially abundant and the false-positive rate. The authors expected biological variance in healthy repertoires might increase further over much longer intervals such as months to years.

The immunoSEQ Assay, which relies on bias-controlled multiplex PCR amplification of genomic DNA, was used to profile TCRbeta CDR3 regions. In the source study's methods: The absolute abundance of each unique TCRbeta CDR3 region was quantified after sequences were collapsed and filtered. Differential abundance was assessed using a binomial (Fisher-equivalent) model and a beta-binomial model in which time-dependent variance fitted from healthy donors was added. Any clone with fewer than 5 combined templates was excluded, and a clone was called differentially abundant if its Benjamini-Hochberg FDR was below 0.01. Beta-binomial variance was modeled as a function of total template count across the two samples using the form v = (b*log(k)+a)^2. TCRdb's version of the immuneACCESS table is confined to in-frame rearrangements and falls short of the full clone set. An unresolved V gene accounts for under half of the shortfall where checked; the remainder is of unknown origin. Clone size and V and J calls were adopted from that table, with D and trimming inferred from the DNA. This sample lists 81,000 or so clones; 84% were detected once. Of the sample, less than 20% is held by the ten largest clones.

Material for sequencing was blood. The sequence is built from TRBV20-1 and TRBJ2-3; the D gene assignment is ambiguous. The source of this sequence is a person aged 18 to 75 in good health. CDR3 sequence: CSPDTQYF. The base sequence is TGCAGTCCAGATACGCAGTATTTT.